The rows below give T cell receptor beta chains drawn from one sample of a study of CD8+CD57+ T cells in acquired aplastic anemia. TCRdb redid the calling of the reads with MiXCR, one entry per CDR3 protein. The sample yields some 410,000 distinct CDR3 sequences, about two thirds seen once. The specimen was sorted CD4+, CD8+, or CD8+CD57+ T cells (not recorded which) from PBMCs. The receptors were sampled from a human donor in good health, serving as a control. The CDR3 runs from the conserved cysteine through the conserved F or W. The D gene is left open where the match is weak. Where a row states a size, it is once, few, many or the class of an expanded clone; other rows omit it.

J: TRBJ2-1
V: TRBV19
size: -
D: -
DNA: TGTGCCAGTAGTATGACCAGATACAATGAGCAGTTCTTC
CDR3: CASSMTRYNEQFF

J: TRBJ1-1
V: TRBV20-1
size: -
D: -
DNA: TGCAGTGCTAGAGACGGGAACACTGAAGCTTTCTTT
CDR3: CSARDGNTEAFF

J: TRBJ1-2
V: TRBV5-5
size: many
D: -
DNA: TGTGCCAGCAGCTTGCAACCATCCGGCGGCTACACCTTC
CDR3: CASSLQPSGGYTF

J: TRBJ1-2
V: TRBV20-1
size: -
D: -
DNA: TGCAGTGCTAGAGATTGGATTGGAACTGGCTACACCTTC
CDR3: CSARDWIGTGYTF

J: TRBJ2-1
V: TRBV18
size: few
D: TRBD2
DNA: TGTGCCAGCTCACCGCTGGGACTAGGATCGAATGAGCAGTTCTTC
CDR3: CASSPLGLGSNEQFF

J: TRBJ1-5
V: TRBV2
size: -
D: TRBD1
DNA: TGTGCCAGCAGTGAAGCAACGGGACAGGGAAATCAGCCCCAGCATTTT
CDR3: CASSEATGQGNQPQHF

J: TRBJ1-1
V: TRBV7-9
size: -
D: TRBD1
DNA: TGTGCCAGCAGCACAGGCAGGACAGGGGCGAGGTATTACTTT
CDR3: CASSTGRTGARYYF

J: TRBJ2-7
V: TRBV7-9
size: -
D: -
DNA: TGTGCCAGCAGCCTGGGTAACCCTGGTACCTACGAGCAGTACTTC
CDR3: CASSLGNPGTYEQYF

J: TRBJ2-3
V: TRBV2
size: -
D: -
DNA: TGTGCCAGCAGCGCGGCCGGTGGGCGCACCAATACGCAGTATTTT
CDR3: CASSAAGGRTNTQYF

J: TRBJ2-1
V: TRBV7-6
size: few
D: TRBD2
DNA: TGTGCCAGCAGCCGCATAGAACCGGGACTAGCGATCAATGAGCAGTTCTTC
CDR3: CASSRIEPGLAINEQFF

J: TRBJ2-7
V: TRBV27
size: many
D: TRBD2
DNA: TGTGCCAGCAGTACCCTAGCGGGGAGCTCCTACGAGCAGTACTTC
CDR3: CASSTLAGSSYEQYF

J: TRBJ1-5
V: TRBV2
size: -
D: TRBD1
DNA: TGTGCCAGCAGAGCCGGACAGGGGCAGCCCCAGCATTTT
CDR3: CASRAGQGQPQHF

J: TRBJ2-7
V: TRBV12-3/TRBV12-4
size: -
D: TRBD1
DNA: TGTGCCAGCAGGGGCCGGGACAGGGGCTACGAGCAGTACTTC
CDR3: CASRGRDRGYEQYF

J: TRBJ1-2
V: TRBV4-3
size: -
D: -
DNA: TGCACCATCAGGGGCAGTGGCTATGGCTACACCTTC
CDR3: CTIRGSGYGYTF

J: TRBJ2-7
V: TRBV12-3/TRBV12-4
size: once
D: TRBD1
DNA: TGTGCCAGCAGTATGACAGGGAACCCCGAGCAGTACTTC
CDR3: CASSMTGNPEQYF

J: TRBJ2-5
V: TRBV7-8
size: -
D: -
DNA: TGTGCCAGTAGTAAGGGGACCCAATGGGATACGAGCAGTTTC
CDR3: CASSKGTQWDTSSF

J: TRBJ1-5
V: TRBV7-9
size: few
D: TRBD1
DNA: TGTGCCAGCAGCTTAGCGGGACAGGAGATGAGCAATCAGCCCCAGCATTTT
CDR3: CASSLAGQEMSNQPQHF

J: TRBJ2-7
V: TRBV20-1
size: many
D: TRBD2
DNA: TGCAGTGCTCGGACTAGCGGGGCACGGTACTACGAGCAGTACTTC
CDR3: CSARTSGARYYEQYF

J: TRBJ1-1
V: TRBV7-2
size: -
D: -
DNA: TGTGCCAGCAGCCCGCGGGCGGGATACAATGAAGCATTCTTT
CDR3: CASSPRAGYNEAFF